One sample yielded the 10 T cell receptor beta chains listed below, sequenced in a study of follicular helper T cells after annual influenza vaccination. Time point of the sample: 2015-2016 season, pre-vaccination. The assay was immunoSEQ multiplex PCR, and TCRdb's table has in-frame clones only and misses some. This sample yields some 10,000 clones, of which roughly four fifths are seen a single time; 1.5% belongs to the top ten. The sequenced sample was CXCR5+ CD38- circulating T follicular helper cells from blood, obtained on the day of influenza vaccination. Indicated subset: circulating Tfh, non-naive CD4+CXCR5+PD-1+ (ICOS+CD38+ or ICOS-CD38-). These receptor sequences come from an adult who received the influenza vaccine.

This clone was counted a few times. This chain connects TRBV18 to TRBJ2-7; 11 bases are shared with TRBD1. CDR1 is KGHSH, CDR2 LQKENI, per germline. The CDR3 extends over 15 amino acids. V was clipped by 5 bases and J by 4 bases; unmatched bases: 7. CDR3 nucleotides: TGTGCCAGCTCAATTTACGGGACAGGGGGGTACGAGCAGTACTTC. Translating gives CASSIYGTGGYEQYF.

J is TRBJ1-3 and V is TRBV28, with a weak D call TRBD1 (5 bases). CDR1 and CDR2 (germline): MDHEN, SYDVKM. This CDR3 contains 14 residues. Trimming took off 2 bases at V and 8 bases at J, with 13 bases between the two ends. The CDR3 protein is CASSLLGHLDTIYF. The CDR3 nucleotides are TGTGCCAGCAGTTTACTCGGACATCTTGACACCATATATTTT.

The chain employs TRBV5-1 and TRBJ2-2; D is unresolved. The CDR3 is 16 amino acids. V lost 0 bases to trimming and J lost 0 bases, with 9 bases between them. Germline V lookup: CDR1 SGHRS, CDR2 YFSETQ. The CDR3 nucleotides are TGCGCCAGCAGCTTGGGCCTCGGGTCGAACACCGGGGAGCTGTTTTTT. Its translation: CASSLGLGSNTGELFF. The full variable domain, in which reference TRBV5-1 and TRBJ2-2 provide the parts outside the CDR3, is KAGVTQTPRYLIKTRGQQVTLSCSPISGHRSVSWYQQTPGQGLQFLFEYFSETQRNKGNFPGRFSGRQFSNSRSEMNVSTLELGDSALYLCASSLGLGSNTGELFFGEGSRLTVL.

The V call is TRBV19, the J call TRBJ1-1; a possible D gene is TRBD1 (6 bases). The CDR3 length is 14 residues. Trimming stripped 6 bases from V and 3 bases from J, with 14 bases between. Germline V lookup: CDR1 LNHDA, CDR2 SQIVND (reference sequence). CDR3 region: CASRVQGGDTEAFF. The CDR3 bases are TGTGCCAGTAGAGTACAGGGTGGGGACACTGAAGCTTTCTTT.

The chain links TRBV2 to TRBJ2-2, with D perhaps matching TRBD2 (7 bases). The CDR3 covers 14 residues. V was cut by 7 bases and J by 4 bases, with 13 bases left in between. Germline V gene lookup returns CDR1 SNHLY and CDR2 FYNNEI. The CDR3 protein is CASKGGGGTGELFF. The CDR3 nucleotides are TGTGCCAGCAAGGGAGGGGGGGGCACCGGGGAGCTGTTTTTT.

Concerning this clone: Distinct nucleotide sequences in the sample also encode this CDR3. This chain joins TRBV7-2 and TRBJ1-2; the D gene is possibly TRBD1 (5 bases). Germline CDR1 reads SGHTA; CDR2 reads FQGNSA. The CDR3 is 16 residues long. Trimming removed 3 bases from V and 8 bases from J, with 22 bases in between. The CDR3 DNA follows: TGTGCCAGCAGCTTCGGGGGGACGGGGGTAGCAAAGGGCTACACCTTC. Translated, it gives CASSFGGTGVAKGYTF.

The chain carries TRBV5-1 and TRBJ2-3; possibly TRBD2 for D (6 bases). Germline V gene data show CDR1 as SGHRS and CDR2 as YFSETQ. The CDR3 extends over 18 amino acids. V was shortened by 1 base and J by 1 base, with 19 bases between the two germline ends. CDR3: CASSLKSGVGIGTDTQYF. CDR3 nucleotide sequence: TGCGCCAGCAGCTTGAAGTCGGGAGTCGGGATTGGCACAGATACGCAGTATTTT.

The chain uses TRBV27 and TRBJ2-3, with 8 bases fitting TRBD2. The CDR3 totals 15 residues. The V gene's germline CDR1 is MNHEY and CDR2 SMNVEV (reference sequence). J lost 1 base, V lost 6 bases, and 6 bases had no gene match. This CDR3 reads CASRAKRGRTDTQYF. The CDR3 nucleotides read TGTGCCAGCAGGGCTAAGCGGGGGCGCACAGATACGCAGTATTTT.

The chain uses TRBV28 and TRBJ2-1, with 7 positions matching TRBD1. This CDR3 is 12 amino acids long. V dropped 6 bases and J dropped 12; count of bases not matched to a gene: 8. Germline CDR1 reads MDHEN; CDR2 reads SYDVKM. Here the CDR3 DNA reads TGTGCCAGCAGGGGGGACAGTCTTCGGCAGTTCTTC. Translating gives CASRGDSLRQFF.

The V gene is TRBV5-4, the J gene TRBJ2-5; 8 bases agree with TRBD1. From germline, CDR1 is SGHNT and CDR2 YYREEE (reference sequence). The CDR3 is made up of 16 amino acids. Trimming took 4 bases from V and 2 from J; bases not matched to a gene: 10. The CDR3 loop is CASSPGAGGGQETQYF. In DNA, the CDR3 is TGTGCCAGCAGCCCGGGGGCAGGGGGCGGTCAAGAGACCCAGTACTTC.